Sequencing of this T cell receptor beta chain was carried out in a study of cytotoxic CD8 clonotypes in ibrutinib-treated CLL. Study outcomes and limitations: Clonality correlated strongly with circulating CD8+ T cells and exceeded age-matched healthy donors at baseline. Baseline levels were approached again at progression, after clonality had risen at ibrutinib response.

Remarks on this clone: No antigen is known for it.

Data came from immunoSEQ multiplex PCR; TCRdb stores just in-frame clones and leaves some out. The sample has approximately 57,000 clones; roughly 50% are singletons. V was clipped by 6 bases and J by 0 bases, with 15 bases between them. Germline V lookup: CDR1 LNHNV, CDR2 YYDKDF (reference sequence). The CDR3 loop spans 16 amino acids. The sequenced sample was PBMCs, obtained after 24 months of ibrutinib treatment. This chain joins TRBV15 and TRBJ1-5; the D gene is possibly TRBD1 (6 bases). The sequence was collected from a human donor with chronic lymphocytic leukemia. CDR3 sequence: CATRHMTGDSNQPQHF. The CDR3, as DNA: TGTGCCACCAGGCACATGACAGGTGATAGCAATCAGCCCCAGCATTTT. Full variable domain (remainder filled in from reference TRBV15 and TRBJ1-5): DAMVIQNPRYQVTQFGKPVTLSCSQTLNHNVMYWYQQKSSQAPKLLFHYYDKDFNNEADTPDNFQSRRPNTSFCFLDIRSPGLGDTAMYLCATRHMTGDSNQPQHFGDGTRLSIL.